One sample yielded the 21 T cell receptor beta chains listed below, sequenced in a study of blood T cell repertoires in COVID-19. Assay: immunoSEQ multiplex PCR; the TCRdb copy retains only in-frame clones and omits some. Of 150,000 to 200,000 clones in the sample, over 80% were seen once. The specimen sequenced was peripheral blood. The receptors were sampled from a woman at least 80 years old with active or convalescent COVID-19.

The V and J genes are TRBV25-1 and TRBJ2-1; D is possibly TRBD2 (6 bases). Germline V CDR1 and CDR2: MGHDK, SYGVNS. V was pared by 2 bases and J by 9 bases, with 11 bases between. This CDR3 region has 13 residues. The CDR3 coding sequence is TGTGCCAGCAGTGAACCGGGGGTGAGTGAGCAGTTCTTC. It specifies CASSEPGVSEQFF.

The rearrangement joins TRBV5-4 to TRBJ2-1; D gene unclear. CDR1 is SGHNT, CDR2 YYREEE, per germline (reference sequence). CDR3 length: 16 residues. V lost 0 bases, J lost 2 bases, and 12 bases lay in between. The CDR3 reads CASSLEPTLTYNEQFF. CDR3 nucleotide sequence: TGTGCCAGCAGCTTGGAACCAACATTAACCTACAATGAGCAGTTCTTC.

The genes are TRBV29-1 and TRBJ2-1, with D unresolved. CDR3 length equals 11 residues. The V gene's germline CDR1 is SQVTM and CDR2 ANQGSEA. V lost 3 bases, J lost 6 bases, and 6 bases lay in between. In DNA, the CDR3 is TGCAGCGTTGACAGTGCCAATGAGCAGTTCTTC. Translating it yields CSVDSANEQFF.

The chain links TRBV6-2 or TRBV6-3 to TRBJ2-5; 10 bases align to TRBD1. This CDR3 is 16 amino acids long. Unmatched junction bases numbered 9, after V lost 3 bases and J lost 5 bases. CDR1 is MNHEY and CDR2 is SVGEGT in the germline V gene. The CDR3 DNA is TGTGCCAGCAGTTATGGGGACAGGGGAATAAGGGAGACCCAGTACTTC. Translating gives CASSYGDRGIRETQYF.

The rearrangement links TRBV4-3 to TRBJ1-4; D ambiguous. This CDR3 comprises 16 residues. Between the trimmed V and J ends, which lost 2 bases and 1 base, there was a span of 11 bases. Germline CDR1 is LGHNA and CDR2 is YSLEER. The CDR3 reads CASSQNLGVTNEKLFF. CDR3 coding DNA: TGCGCCAGCAGCCAAAACCTCGGGGTAACTAATGAAAAACTGTTTTTT.

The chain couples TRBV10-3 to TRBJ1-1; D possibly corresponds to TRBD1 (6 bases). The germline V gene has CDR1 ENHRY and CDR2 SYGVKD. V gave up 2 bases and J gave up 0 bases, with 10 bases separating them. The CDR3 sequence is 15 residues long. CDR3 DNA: TGTGCCATCAGTGAGATACAGGGTATGAACACTGAAGCTTTCTTT. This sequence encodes CAISEIQGMNTEAFF.

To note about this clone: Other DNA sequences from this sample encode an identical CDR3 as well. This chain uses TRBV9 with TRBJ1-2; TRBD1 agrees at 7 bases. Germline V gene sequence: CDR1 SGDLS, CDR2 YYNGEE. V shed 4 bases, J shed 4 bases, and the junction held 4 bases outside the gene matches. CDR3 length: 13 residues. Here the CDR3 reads CASSPGQSYGYTF. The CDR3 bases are TGTGCCAGCAGCCCGGGACAGAGCTATGGCTACACCTTC.

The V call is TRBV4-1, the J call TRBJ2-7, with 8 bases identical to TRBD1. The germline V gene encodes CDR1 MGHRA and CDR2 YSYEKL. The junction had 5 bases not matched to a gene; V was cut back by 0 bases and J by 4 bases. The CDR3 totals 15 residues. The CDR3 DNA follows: TGCGCCAGCAGCCAAGAGGGGACAGGACTATACGAGCAGTACTTC. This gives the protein CASSQEGTGLYEQYF.

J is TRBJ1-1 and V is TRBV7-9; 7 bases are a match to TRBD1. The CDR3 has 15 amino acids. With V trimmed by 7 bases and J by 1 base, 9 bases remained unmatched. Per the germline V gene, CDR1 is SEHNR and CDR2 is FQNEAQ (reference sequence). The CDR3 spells CASTPIGQANTEAFF. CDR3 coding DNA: TGTGCCAGCACCCCTATAGGACAGGCGAACACTGAAGCTTTCTTT.

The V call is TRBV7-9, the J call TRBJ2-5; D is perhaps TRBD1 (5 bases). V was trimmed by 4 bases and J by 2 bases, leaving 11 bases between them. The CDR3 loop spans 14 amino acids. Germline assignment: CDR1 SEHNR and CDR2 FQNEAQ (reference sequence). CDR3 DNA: TGTGCCAGCAGCTCAGGGTCAACTCAAGAGACCCAGTACTTC. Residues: CASSSGSTQETQYF.

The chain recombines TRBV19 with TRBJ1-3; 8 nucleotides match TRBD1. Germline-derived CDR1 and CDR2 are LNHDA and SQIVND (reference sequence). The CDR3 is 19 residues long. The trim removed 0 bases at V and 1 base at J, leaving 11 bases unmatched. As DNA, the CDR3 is TGTGCCAGTAGTATAGAATCCCCCCGGAACAGGGGGTCTGGAAACACCATATATTTT. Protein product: CASSIESPRNRGSGNTIYF.

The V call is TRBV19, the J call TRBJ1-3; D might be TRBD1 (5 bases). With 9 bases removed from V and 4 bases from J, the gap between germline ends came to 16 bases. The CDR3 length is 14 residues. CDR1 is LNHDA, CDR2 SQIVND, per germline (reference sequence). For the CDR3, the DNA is TGTGCCAGCCAGGGTTGGACGTTCGGAAACACCATATATTTT. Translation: CASQGWTFGNTIYF.

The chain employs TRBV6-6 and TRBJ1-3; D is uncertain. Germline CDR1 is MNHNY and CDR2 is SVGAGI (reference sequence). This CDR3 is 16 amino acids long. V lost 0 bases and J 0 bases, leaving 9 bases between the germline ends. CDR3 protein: CASSYSTGSSGNTIYF. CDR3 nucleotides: TGTGCCAGCAGTTACTCGACTGGGAGCTCTGGAAACACCATATATTTT.

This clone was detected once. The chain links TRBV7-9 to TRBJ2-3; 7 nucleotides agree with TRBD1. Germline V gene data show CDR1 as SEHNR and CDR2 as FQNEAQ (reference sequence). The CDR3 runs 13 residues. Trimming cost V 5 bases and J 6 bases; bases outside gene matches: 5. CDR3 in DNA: TGTGCCAGCAGCACCACAGGGGCGGATACGCAGTATTTT. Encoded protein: CASSTTGADTQYF.

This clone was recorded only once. The CDR3 DNA follows: TGTGCCAGCACCCCCTGGGGAGGGGACGAGACCCAGTACTTC. This encodes CASTPWGGDETQYF. V is TRBV6-2 or TRBV6-3 and J is TRBJ2-5, with 7 bases matching TRBD2. The CDR3 contains 14 residues. Looked up from germline, CDR1 is MNHEY and CDR2 is SVGEGT. V gave up 7 bases and J gave up 5 bases; unmatched junction bases: 10.

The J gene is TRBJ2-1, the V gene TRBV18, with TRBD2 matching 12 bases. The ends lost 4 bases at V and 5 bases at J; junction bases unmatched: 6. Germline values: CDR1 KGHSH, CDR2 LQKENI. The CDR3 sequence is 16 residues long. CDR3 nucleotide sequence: TGTGCCAGCTCACTTACTAGCGGGGGGTCTCACAATGAGCAGTTCTTC. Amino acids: CASSLTSGGSHNEQFF.

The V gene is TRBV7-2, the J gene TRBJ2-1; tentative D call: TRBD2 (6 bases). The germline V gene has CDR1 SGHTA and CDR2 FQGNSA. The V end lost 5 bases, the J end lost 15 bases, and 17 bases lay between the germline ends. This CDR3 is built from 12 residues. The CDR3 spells CASSPSGDWWFF. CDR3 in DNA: TGTGCCAGCAGCCCCTCGGGGGACTGGTGGTTCTTC.

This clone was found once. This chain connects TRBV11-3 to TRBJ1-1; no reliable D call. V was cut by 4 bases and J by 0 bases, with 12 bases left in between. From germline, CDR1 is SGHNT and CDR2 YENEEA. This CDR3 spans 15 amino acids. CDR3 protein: CASSSVWQMNTEAFF. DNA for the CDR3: TGTGCCAGCAGCTCAGTCTGGCAGATGAACACTGAAGCTTTCTTT. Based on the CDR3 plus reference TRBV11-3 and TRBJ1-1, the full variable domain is EAGVVQSPRYKIIEKKQPVAFWCNPISGHNTLYWYLQNLGQGPELLIRYENEEAVDDSQLPKDRFSAERLKGVDSTLKIQPAELGDSAVYLCASSSVWQMNTEAFFGQGTRLTVV.

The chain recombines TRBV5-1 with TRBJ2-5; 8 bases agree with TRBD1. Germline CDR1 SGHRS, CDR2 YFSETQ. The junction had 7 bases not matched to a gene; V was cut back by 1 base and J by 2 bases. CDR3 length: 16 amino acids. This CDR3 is CASSLSGQGEQETQYF. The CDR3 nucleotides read TGCGCCAGCAGCTTGAGCGGACAGGGAGAACAAGAGACCCAGTACTTC.

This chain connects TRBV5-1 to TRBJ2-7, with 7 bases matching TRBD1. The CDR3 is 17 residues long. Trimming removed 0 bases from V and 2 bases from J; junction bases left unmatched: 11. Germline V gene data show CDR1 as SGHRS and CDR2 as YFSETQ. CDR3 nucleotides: TGCGCCAGCAGCTTGGCGGGACAGATACCTTCTACCTACGAGCAGTACTTC. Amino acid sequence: CASSLAGQIPSTYEQYF.

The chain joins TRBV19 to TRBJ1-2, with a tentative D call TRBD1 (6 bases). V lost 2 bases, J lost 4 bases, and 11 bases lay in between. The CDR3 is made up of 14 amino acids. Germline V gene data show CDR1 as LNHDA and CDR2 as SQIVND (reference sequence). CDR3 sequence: CASSISTGLYGYTF. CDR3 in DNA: TGTGCCAGTAGTATATCCACAGGGCTCTATGGCTACACCTTC.